The present T cell receptor (beta chain) was sequenced within a study of cytomegalovirus exposure and HLA in healthy donors. Study at large: Roughly 86 million unique TCRs from HLA-typed donors made up an early data release.

CDR1 is LNHNV and CDR2 is YYDKDF in the germline V gene (reference sequence). The length of the CDR3 is 15 residues. V gave up 3 bases and J gave up 9 bases; unmatched junction bases: 4. As regards this clone: No antigen is known for it.

Study results and limitations: Among TCR sequences, most were rare, though some public TCRs appeared in many donors.

The PCR ran on 60 Vbeta and 13 Jbeta primers. Produced via immunoSEQ multiplex PCR; TCRdb's table is partial and in-frame only. The table lists 150,000 to 200,000 clones, about 86% of them singletons. The chain is built from TRBV15 and TRBJ1-6; 11 positions match TRBD1. This sequence originates from a woman in her 30s in good health and CMV-seronegative. What was sequenced was PBMCs. CDR3 protein: CATSRGQGDGSPLHF. As DNA, the CDR3 is TGTGCCACCAGCAGGGGACAGGGGGATGGTTCACCCCTCCACTTT. Full variable domain (outside the CDR3, taken from reference TRBV15 and TRBJ1-6): DAMVIQNPRYQVTQFGKPVTLSCSQTLNHNVMYWYQQKSSQAPKLLFHYYDKDFNNEADTPDNFQSRRPNTSFCFLDIRSPGLGDTAMYLCATSRGQGDGSPLHFGNGTRLTVT.